This T cell receptor beta chain came from a study of blood T cell repertoires in COVID-19. The germline V gene encodes CDR1 MNHEY and CDR2 SMNVEV (reference sequence). The trim removed 6 bases at V and 3 bases at J, leaving 5 bases unmatched. The CDR3 has 14 amino acids. Sequencing used immunoSEQ multiplex PCR; TCRdb keeps in-frame clones, though not all of them. Altogether tens of thousands of clones are present, approximately 90% being singletons, with the ten largest covering roughly a tenth. Sequenced sample: PBMCs or T cells enriched from blood (not recorded which). This clonotype was sampled from a woman aged 40 to 50 who had recovered from COVID-19. The chain employs TRBV27 and TRBJ1-5; 7 bases map to TRBD1. CDR3 sequence (DNA): TGTGCCAGCAGCCCGACAGGGTACAATCAGCCCCAGCATTTT. Amino acids: CASSPTGYNQPQHF.